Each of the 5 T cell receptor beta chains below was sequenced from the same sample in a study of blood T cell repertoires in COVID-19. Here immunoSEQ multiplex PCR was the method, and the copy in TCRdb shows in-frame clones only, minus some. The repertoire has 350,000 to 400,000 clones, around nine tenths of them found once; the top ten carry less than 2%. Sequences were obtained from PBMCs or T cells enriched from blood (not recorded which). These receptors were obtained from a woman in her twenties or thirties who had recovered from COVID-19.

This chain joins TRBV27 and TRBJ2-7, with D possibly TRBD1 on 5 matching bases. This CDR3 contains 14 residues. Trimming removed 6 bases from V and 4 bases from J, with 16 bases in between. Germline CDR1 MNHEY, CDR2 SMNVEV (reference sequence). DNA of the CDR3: TGTGCCAGCAGCCGACAGATCCCCGGTTACGAGCAGTACTTC. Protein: CASSRQIPGYEQYF.

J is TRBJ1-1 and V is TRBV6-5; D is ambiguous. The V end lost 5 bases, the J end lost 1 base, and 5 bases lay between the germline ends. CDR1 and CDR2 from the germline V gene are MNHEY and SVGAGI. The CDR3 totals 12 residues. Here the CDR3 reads CASSRENTEAFF. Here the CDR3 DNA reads TGTGCCAGCAGTCGAGAGAACACTGAAGCTTTCTTT.

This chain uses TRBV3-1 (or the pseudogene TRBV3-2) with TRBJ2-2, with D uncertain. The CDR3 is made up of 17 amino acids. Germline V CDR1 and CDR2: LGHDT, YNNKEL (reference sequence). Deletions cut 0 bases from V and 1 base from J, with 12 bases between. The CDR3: CASSQDLATKNTGELFF. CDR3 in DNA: TGTGCCAGCAGCCAAGATCTGGCGACAAAGAACACCGGGGAGCTGTTTTTT.

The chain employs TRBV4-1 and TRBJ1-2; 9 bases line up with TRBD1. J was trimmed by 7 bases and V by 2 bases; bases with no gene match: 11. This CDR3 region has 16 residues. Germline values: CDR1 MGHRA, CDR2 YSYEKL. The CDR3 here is CASSQTGTGQRGGYTF. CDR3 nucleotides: TGCGCCAGCAGCCAAACCGGGACAGGGCAACGTGGTGGCTACACCTTC.

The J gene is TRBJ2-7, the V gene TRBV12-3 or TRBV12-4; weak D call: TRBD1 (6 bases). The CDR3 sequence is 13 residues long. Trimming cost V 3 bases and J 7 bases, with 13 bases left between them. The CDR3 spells CASSLDSRGEQYF. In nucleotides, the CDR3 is TGTGCCAGCAGTTTGGACAGCCGAGGGGAGCAGTACTTC.